This T cell receptor (beta chain) is from a study of T cells after posttransplantation cyclophosphamide. Notes on the study in general: Recipient CMV seropositivity and CMV reactivation strongly tracked TRB clonality.

Produced via immunoSEQ multiplex PCR; TCRdb's table is partial and in-frame only. Captured here are roughly 26,000 clones, none seen once; the top ten comprise approximately 1.5%. As regards this clone: Its antigen is not known.

The CDR3 length is 15 residues. Per germline, CDR1 MGHRA and CDR2 YSYEKL. V was pared by 4 bases and J by 0 bases, with 5 bases of the junction left unmatched. This receptor was identified in a man aged 50-60 years in good health, CMV-negative, and a related stem cell transplant donor. This chain uses TRBV4-1 with TRBJ2-5; TRBD2 aligns across 7 bases. The specimen sequenced was PBMCs. The chain's CDR3 is CASSRPGGYQETQYF. The CDR3 DNA reads as TGCGCCAGCAGCCGCCCCGGGGGGTACCAAGAGACCCAGTACTTC.